One sample yielded the 21 T cell receptor beta chains listed below, sequenced in a study of vaccination effects on CD4 cells after COVID-19. Assay used: immunoSEQ multiplex PCR; TCRdb lists only in-frame clones, some missing. This table holds tens of thousands of clones, approximately 72% found once. These TCRs are of unknown antigen specificity. It was after approximately 11 days of culture that CD4+ T cells were isolated. Material: CD4+ T cells from PBMCs cultured without peptide, obtained before COVID-19 vaccination. The receptors originated from a human donor who received a COVID-19 vaccine.

The chain carries TRBV25-1 and TRBJ1-6, with 7 bases that match TRBD1. There are 14 residues in the CDR3. The J segment lost 7 bases and the V segment lost 4 bases, leaving 4 bases of the junction unmatched. Germline values: CDR1 MGHDK, CDR2 SYGVNS. In nucleotides, the CDR3 is TGTGCCAGCAGTGGGGGGACAGAGAATTCACCCCTCCACTTT. Amino acid sequence: CASSGGTENSPLHF.

This clone was observed a handful of times. The rearrangement uses TRBV30 and TRBJ1-2; D remains ambiguous. Germline CDR1 GTSNPN, CDR2 SVGIG (reference sequence). The CDR3 covers 10 residues. The V end was cut by 5 bases, the J end by 2 bases, with 3 bases between. CDR3 in DNA: TGTGCCTGGGACAACTATGGCTACACCTTC. Amino acid sequence: CAWDNYGYTF.

The chain has TRBV7-2 and TRBJ2-6, with D maybe TRBD1 (5 bases). The CDR3 extends over 17 amino acids. Between the trimmed V and J ends, which lost 3 bases and 0 bases, there was a span of 12 bases. Germline CDR1 is SGHTA and CDR2 is FQGNSA. The CDR3: CASSLQGAFSGANVLTF. For the CDR3, the DNA is TGTGCCAGCAGCTTGCAGGGCGCCTTCTCTGGGGCCAACGTCCTGACTTTC.

The V and J genes are TRBV3-1 (or the pseudogene TRBV3-2) and TRBJ1-5, with D possibly TRBD1 on 5 matching bases. The CDR3 has 13 residues. Germline V lookup: CDR1 LGHDT, CDR2 YNNKEL (reference sequence). The V end was cut by 3 bases, the J end by 6 bases, with 9 bases between. CDR3 coding DNA: TGTGCCAGCAGCCAGGGGGGGGGTCAGCCCCAGCATTTT. This codes for CASSQGGGQPQHF.

This clone has just one count. The V gene is TRBV6-2 or TRBV6-3, the J gene TRBJ1-3; D gene unclear. Looked up from germline, CDR1 is MNHEY and CDR2 is SVGEGT. Between the trimmed V and J ends, which lost 5 bases and 3 bases, there was a span of 17 bases. The CDR3 runs 16 residues. CDR3 in DNA: TGTGCCAGCAGTCCCACGGCGGGGAGCGGTGGAAACACCATATATTTT. This encodes CASSPTAGSGGNTIYF.

The rearrangement joins TRBV4-1 to TRBJ2-7; tentatively, D is TRBD2 (6 bases). The ends were cut back, 3 bases at V and 2 bases at J, with 14 bases in the middle. The CDR3 is made up of 15 amino acids. From germline, CDR1 is MGHRA and CDR2 YSYEKL. CDR3 amino acids: CASSHPIADTYEQYF. The CDR3 nucleotides are TGCGCCAGCAGCCACCCCATAGCGGACACCTACGAGCAGTACTTC.

The rearrangement joins TRBV28 to TRBJ1-2; no firm D call. The CDR3 covers 17 residues. V was trimmed by 5 bases and J by 3 bases, leaving 22 bases between them. The V gene's germline CDR1 is MDHEN and CDR2 SYDVKM. The CDR3 loop is CASSPFAVRSPYYGYTF. DNA of the CDR3: TGTGCCAGCAGTCCCTTCGCGGTGCGCAGCCCCTACTATGGCTACACCTTC.

This clone was counted between two and nine times. J is TRBJ1-2 and V is TRBV28; D might be TRBD1 (6 bases). The length of the CDR3 is 16 residues. CDR1 and CDR2 from the germline V gene are MDHEN and SYDVKM. V was shortened by 2 bases and J by 8 bases, with 21 bases between the two germline ends. The CDR3 loop is CASSLPRRGAGHGYTF. CDR3 nucleotide sequence: TGTGCCAGCAGTTTACCCCGGAGGGGGGCGGGTCACGGCTACACCTTC.

The CDR3 spells CASSPGTSGASITQYF. The CDR3 nucleotides read TGCGCCAGCAGCCCGGGGACTAGCGGGGCTTCCATTACGCAGTATTTT. The J gene is TRBJ2-3, the V gene TRBV5-1; the match to TRBD2 covers 13 bases. Per the germline V gene, CDR1 is SGHRS and CDR2 is YFSETQ. V lost 4 bases, J lost 8 bases, and 10 bases stayed unmatched. The CDR3 consists of 16 residues.

This clone has more than one count but fewer than ten. The chain is built from TRBV2 and TRBJ2-1; 8 bases align to TRBD2. The CDR3 runs 15 residues. Germline-derived CDR1 and CDR2 are SNHLY and FYNNEI. J lost 4 bases, V lost 2 bases, and 4 bases had no gene match. The CDR3: CASSESGGAYNEQFF. For the CDR3, the DNA is TGTGCCAGCAGTGAATCGGGGGGGGCTTACAATGAGCAGTTCTTC.

V and J are TRBV4-2 and TRBJ1-1; TRBD1 matches 9 bases. The V segment lost 4 bases and the J segment 3 bases; nucleotides outside the gene matches: 0. Germline CDR1 reads LGHNA; CDR2 reads YNFKEQ. This CDR3 contains 13 residues. CDR3 bases: TGTGCCAGCAGCCGGGACAGGGACACTGAAGCTTTCTTT. This encodes CASSRDRDTEAFF.

The chain links TRBV5-6 to TRBJ1-2; D might be TRBD1 (6 bases). V was trimmed by 4 bases and J by 5 bases, leaving 18 bases between them. CDR3 size: 15 residues. The germline V gene encodes CDR1 SGHDT and CDR2 YYEEEE. CDR3 residues: CASSPRGPFGYGYTF. The CDR3 DNA is TGTGCCAGCAGCCCCAGGGGACCCTTTGGTTATGGCTACACCTTC.

This clone was found a few times. The chain uses TRBV27 and TRBJ1-2; D is undetermined. V was trimmed by 3 bases and J by 4 bases, leaving 12 bases between them. CDR1 and CDR2 from the germline V gene are MNHEY and SMNVEV (reference sequence). This CDR3 is 14 amino acids long. In nucleotides, the CDR3 is TGTGCCAGCAGTTTCTCGGGGTCCGGCTATGGCTACACCTTC. Its protein is CASSFSGSGYGYTF.

The gene calls are TRBV5-1 and TRBJ2-3; D is uncertain. The CDR3 spans 13 residues. V was clipped by 0 bases and J by 2 bases, with 4 bases between them. From germline, CDR1 is SGHRS and CDR2 YFSETQ. The CDR3 region is CASSLGDTDTQYF. CDR3 in DNA: TGCGCCAGCAGCTTGGGAGACACAGATACGCAGTATTTT. Based on the CDR3 plus reference TRBV5-1 and TRBJ2-3, the full variable domain is KAGVTQTPRYLIKTRGQQVTLSCSPISGHRSVSWYQQTPGQGLQFLFEYFSETQRNKGNFPGRFSGRQFSNSRSEMNVSTLELGDSALYLCASSLGDTDTQYFGPGTRLTVL.

The chain has TRBV6-5 and TRBJ2-5, with 7 bases aligning to TRBD2. Germline CDR1 MNHEY, CDR2 SVGAGI. This CDR3 contains 15 residues. The junction had 16 bases not matched to a gene; V was cut back by 10 bases and J by 5 bases. The CDR3 DNA follows: TGTGCCACCCGCGGGAGTCCTCCTTTCCGGGAGACCCAGTACTTC. Its translation is CATRGSPPFRETQYF.

The chain joins TRBV19 to TRBJ1-1; D may be TRBD1 (5 bases). The V gene's germline CDR1 is LNHDA and CDR2 SQIVND (reference sequence). The CDR3 is 14 amino acids. V was clipped by 5 bases and J by 0 bases, with 10 bases between them. CDR3 DNA sequence: TGTGCCAGTAGTCAGGGCAGCATGAACACTGAAGCTTTCTTT. It specifies CASSQGSMNTEAFF.

This clone turned up a few times. The chain has TRBV3-1 (or the pseudogene TRBV3-2) and TRBJ1-4; 7 bases agree with TRBD1. The junction had 7 bases not matched to a gene; V was cut back by 4 bases and J by 8 bases. CDR1 is LGHDT, CDR2 YNNKEL, per germline (reference sequence). The CDR3 runs to 14 residues. In nucleotides, the CDR3 is TGTGCCAGCAGCCTGACAGGGATGGGAGAAAAACTGTTTTTT. Translating gives CASSLTGMGEKLFF.

The V and J genes are TRBV3-1 (or the pseudogene TRBV3-2) and TRBJ1-2, with 9 nucleotides matching TRBD1. V gave up 0 bases and J gave up 7 bases; unmatched junction bases: 9. Looked up from germline, CDR1 is LGHDT and CDR2 is YNNKEL (reference sequence). The CDR3 has 16 amino acids. The CDR3 protein is CASSQDLGQGGGGYTF. The CDR3 bases are TGTGCCAGCAGCCAAGATTTGGGACAGGGCGGCGGTGGCTACACCTTC.

The CDR3 loop is CASSFFFTSGKANIQYF. In DNA form, the CDR3 reads TGCGCCAGCAGCTTTTTTTTTACTAGCGGGAAGGCGAACATTCAGTACTTC. This chain connects TRBV5-1 to TRBJ2-4, with 10 positions matching TRBD2. The length of the CDR3 is 17 residues. Germline CDR1 is SGHRS and CDR2 is YFSETQ. With V trimmed by 2 bases and J by 7 bases, 12 bases remained unmatched. The full variable domain, its missing parts supplied by reference TRBV5-1 and TRBJ2-4, is KAGVTQTPRYLIKTRGQQVTLSCSPISGHRSVSWYQQTPGQGLQFLFEYFSETQRNKGNFPGRFSGRQFSNSRSEMNVSTLELGDSALYLCASSFFFTSGKANIQYFGAGTRLSVL.

V gene TRBV6-6 combines with J gene TRBJ1-1; D unresolved. V dropped 7 bases and J dropped 4 bases, with 16 bases sitting between them. The CDR3 is 14 residues long. The germline V gene encodes CDR1 MNHNY and CDR2 SVGAGI (reference sequence). CDR3 coding DNA: TGTGCCAGCACTGGAACTAGGAGACCCACTGAAGCTTTCTTT. It specifies CASTGTRRPTEAFF.

This clone appeared a few times. The gene calls are TRBV5-1 and TRBJ1-1; tentative D call: TRBD1 (6 bases). Germline V gene data show CDR1 as SGHRS and CDR2 as YFSETQ. Trimming took 0 bases from V and 4 from J, leaving 13 bases between them. The CDR3 has 15 residues. CDR3 loop: CASSLEQGGGTEAFF. In DNA form, the CDR3 reads TGCGCCAGCAGCTTGGAGCAGGGAGGGGGCACTGAAGCTTTCTTT. Complete variable domain (other parts from reference TRBV5-1 and TRBJ1-1): KAGVTQTPRYLIKTRGQQVTLSCSPISGHRSVSWYQQTPGQGLQFLFEYFSETQRNKGNFPGRFSGRQFSNSRSEMNVSTLELGDSALYLCASSLEQGGGTEAFFGQGTRLTVV.